This is a list of T cell receptor beta chains from one sample in a study of cytomegalovirus exposure and HLA in healthy donors. Clones were sequenced by immunoSEQ multiplex PCR, and TCRdb holds only the in-frame ones, with some missing. The sample lists 100,000 to 120,000 clones, about 68% occurring once. Sequencing was done on a sample of PBMCs. These TCRs come from a woman between 40 and 55 years old in good health and CMV-seropositive. The CDR3 runs from the conserved cysteine through the conserved F or W. The order of the fields is D gene, V gene, clone size, J gene, CDR3 protein, CDR3 DNA. A D gene is named only where the DNA matches it firmly. Rows may omit the clone size; those that give it use once, few, many or a size class.

>TRBD2|TRBV7-9|NA|TRBJ2-1
CASSLSSGSLNNEQFF
TGTGCCAGCAGCTTATCTAGCGGGAGTTTGAACAATGAGCAGTTCTTC
>NA|TRBV9|few|TRBJ2-7
CASSVGGAGSYEQYF
TGTGCCAGCAGCGTAGGCGGGGCGGGCTCCTACGAGCAGTACTTC
>NA|TRBV30|few|TRBJ2-3
CAWNEAEVTDTQYF
TGTGCCTGGAATGAGGCGGAGGTGACAGATACGCAGTATTTT
>NA|TRBV19|NA|TRBJ2-2
CASSIGGGAGELFF
TGTGCCAGTAGTATAGGGGGCGGGGCCGGGGAGCTGTTTTTT
>TRBD1|TRBV7-2|NA|TRBJ1-6
CASSPGTGYNSPLHF
TGTGCCAGCAGCCCGGGGACAGGGTATAATTCACCCCTCCACTTT
>NA|TRBV9|NA|TRBJ2-3
CASSSSRGSTDTQYF
TGTGCCAGCAGCTCAAGCCGGGGAAGCACAGATACGCAGTATTTT
>NA|TRBV1|NA|TRBJ2-2
CTSSQEEAGTSGDTGELFF
TGCACCAGCAGCCAAGAAGAGGCCGGGACTAGCGGGGACACCGGGGAGCTGTTTTTT
>NA|TRBV4-3|NA|TRBJ1-1
CASSQDAANLNTEAFF
TGCGCCAGCAGCCAAGATGCGGCTAACCTGAACACTGAAGCTTTCTTT
>TRBD1|TRBV10-3|once|TRBJ2-5
CAIRGTGGEQYF
TGTGCCATCAGGGGGACAGGGGGTGAGCAGTACTTC
>TRBD1|TRBV5-8|NA|TRBJ2-1
CASSLGDRDYNEQFF
TGTGCCAGCAGCCTCGGGGACAGGGACTACAATGAGCAGTTCTTC
>TRBD1|TRBV6-6|NA|TRBJ1-1
CASSYSKGQGASAFF
TGTGCCAGCAGTTACTCGAAGGGACAGGGGGCTTCGGCTTTCTTT
>NA|TRBV5-1|NA|TRBJ1-2
CASSPGGVRGGYTF
TGCGCCAGCAGCCCTGGTGGTGTTCGGGGTGGCTACACCTTC
>NA|TRBV18|NA|TRBJ2-3
CASSPAETSTDTQYF
TGTGCCAGCTCACCCGCGGAAACTAGCACAGATACGCAGTATTTT
>NA|TRBV2|NA|TRBJ2-7
CASSVSTGYEQYF
TGTGCCAGCAGTGTTTCGACGGGTTACGAGCAGTACTTC
>TRBD2|TRBV6-5|few|TRBJ2-1
CASSFYPSGGYNEQFF
TGTGCCAGCAGTTTCTATCCTAGCGGGGGGTACAATGAGCAGTTCTTC
>NA|TRBV28|NA|TRBJ1-5
CASSRVSNQPQHF
TGTGCCAGCAGCAGGGTCTCTAATCAGCCCCAACATTTT
>TRBD1|TRBV7-9|NA|TRBJ2-6
CASSFDREVLTF
TGTGCCAGCAGCTTCGACAGGGAAGTCCTGACTTTC
>TRBD1|TRBV7-6|few|TRBJ1-1
CASSFDREGNTEAFF
TGTGCCAGCAGCTTTGACAGGGAAGGGAACACTGAAGCTTTCTTT
>NA|TRBV6-5|few|TRBJ1-2
CASSLDRNLYYGYTF
TGTGCCAGCAGCCTCGACAGGAATCTCTACTATGGCTACACCTTC
>NA|TRBV18|NA|TRBJ1-1
CASSPPGPGTEAFF
TGTGCCAGCTCACCACCAGGCCCGGGCACTGAAGCTTTCTTT
>NA|TRBV5-4|NA|TRBJ2-5
CASSLASEFQETQYF
TGTGCCAGCAGCTTGGCCTCTGAGTTCCAAGAGACCCAGTACTTC
>TRBD2|TRBV19|NA|TRBJ2-7
CASSFSSGAHSYEQYF
TGTGCCAGTAGTTTCTCTAGCGGGGCCCACTCCTACGAGCAGTACTTC
>NA|TRBV6-4|NA|TRBJ1-5
CASSDSQGPQPQHF
TGTGCCAGCAGTGACTCCCAGGGGCCTCAGCCCCAGCATTTT
>TRBD1|TRBV7-8|NA|TRBJ2-3
CASSLVPGTVFTDTQYF
TGTGCCAGCAGCTTAGTTCCTGGGACAGTGTTCACAGATACGCAGTATTTT
>NA|TRBV10-3|NA|TRBJ1-1
CAIGQGSLAFF
TGTGCCATCGGGCAGGGATCTTTGGCTTTCTTT
>NA|TRBV7-7|NA|TRBJ2-7
CASSLDRGGGTGFGCYEQYF
TGTGCTAGCAGCTTAGATCGAGGGGGGGGAACGGGGTTCGGATGCTACGAGCAGTACTTC
>TRBD2|TRBV7-3|NA|TRBJ2-1
CASSFSGTYNEQFF
TGTGCCAGCAGCTTTAGCGGGACTTACAATGAGCAGTTCTTC
>TRBD2|TRBV15|NA|TRBJ2-7
CATSISGGGYEQYF
TGTGCCACCAGCATTAGCGGGGGAGGGTACGAGCAGTACTTC
>TRBD2|TRBV7-6|NA|TRBJ2-1
CASSDELAGGNEQFF
TGTGCCAGCAGCGACGAACTAGCGGGAGGCAATGAGCAGTTCTTC
>TRBD2|TRBV30|once|TRBJ2-3
CAWSPGRETDTQYF
TGTGCCTGGAGTCCCGGGAGGGAGACAGATACGCAGTATTTT
>TRBD2|TRBV7-2|NA|TRBJ2-1
CASSYTGGRIGNEQFF
TGTGCCAGCAGCTATACGGGGGGGCGAATCGGCAATGAGCAGTTCTTC
>NA|TRBV14|NA|TRBJ2-2
CASSYSGELFF
TGTGCCAGCAGCTACAGCGGGGAGCTGTTTTTT
>TRBD1|TRBV4-3|NA|TRBJ1-1
CASSQETGGSDTEAFF
TGCGCCAGCAGCCAAGAAACAGGGGGCTCGGACACTGAAGCTTTCTTT
>NA|TRBV4-2|NA|TRBJ1-1
CASSQVSAVVDTEAFF
TGTGCCAGCAGCCAAGTGTCCGCAGTGGTGGACACTGAAGCTTTCTTT
>NA|TRBV5-4|once|TRBJ2-7
CASSLAQNSYEQYF
TGTGCCAGCAGCTTGGCACAGAACAGCTACGAGCAGTACTTC
>NA|TRBV5-1|few|TRBJ2-2
CASSLERGGSSRRTGELFF
TGCGCCAGCAGCTTGGAACGGGGTGGAAGCTCAAGGAGGACCGGGGAGCTGTTTTTT
>TRBD1|TRBV28|NA|TRBJ1-2
CASTPTGVDGYTF
TGTGCCAGCACCCCGACAGGGGTGGATGGCTACACCTTC
>NA|TRBV30|NA|TRBJ2-2
CAWSGGAHEGAGTRTGELFF
TGTGCCTGGAGTGGGGGGGCCCACGAAGGAGCGGGGACACGCACCGGGGAGCTGTTTTTT
>TRBD1|TRBV6-1|NA|TRBJ1-2
CASSDRDSYGYTF
TGTGCCAGCAGTGACAGGGACAGCTATGGCTACACCTTC
>TRBD2|TRBV10-1|NA|TRBJ2-5
CASDPTLWRGAPTQYF
TGCGCCAGCGACCCGACTTTGTGGCGGGGGGCCCCGACCCAGTACTTC
>TRBD1|TRBV5-4|few|TRBJ1-1
CASSWGQGDTEAFF
TGTGCCAGCAGCTGGGGACAGGGGGATACTGAAGCTTTCTTT
>NA|TRBV6-5|NA|TRBJ2-3
CASSGPLEGTDTQYF
TGTGCCAGCTCAGGGCCCCTAGAGGGCACAGATACGCAGTATTTT
>NA|TRBV18|NA|TRBJ1-5
CASSPDFNSNQPQHF
TGTGCCAGCTCACCGGACTTCAATAGCAATCAGCCCCAGCATTTT
>TRBD1|TRBV5-1|few|TRBJ2-5
CASSYGTGGRETQYF
TGCGCCAGCAGCTACGGGACAGGGGGAAGGGAGACCCAGTACTTC
>TRBD1|TRBV19|few|TRBJ2-7
CASSPPGTGFFYEQYF
TGTGCCAGTAGTCCCCCCGGGACAGGGTTTTTTTACGAGCAGTACTTC
>TRBD2|TRBV19|NA|TRBJ2-1
CASRSSGSYNEQFF
TGTGCCAGTAGGAGTAGCGGGAGTTACAATGAGCAGTTCTTC
>NA|TRBV6-1|NA|TRBJ1-2
CASSDLDKGGYTF
TGTGCCAGCAGCGACCTCGACAAGGGGGGCTACACCTTC